This entry features one T cell receptor beta chain sequence. The target antigen is unknown. This specimen comes from a study of T-cell reconstitution after alpha-beta-depleted transplantation in children. Study-wide results and limits: Some patients' high day-60 TCRbeta diversity was attributed to recipient cells surviving conditioning. Once a year had passed after transplant, T-cell counts and diversity came mostly from newly produced T cells. Reportedly, only several hundred clones from non-depleted graft cells drove alpha-beta T-cell counts at about two months.

Germline values: CDR1 SGHRS, CDR2 YFSETQ. The ends were cut back, 7 bases at V and 0 bases at J, with 13 bases in the middle. The CDR3 runs to 15 residues. Preparing the TCRbeta library involved the use of unique molecular identifiers. TCRdb used MiXCR to reprocess the PCR reads, holding one entry per CDR3 protein. The sample yields approximately 400,000 distinct CDR3 sequences, roughly 17% seen once. This sequence joins TRBV5-1 and TRBJ2-2; no firm D call. The sample consisted of PBMCs, mostly from graft donor cells, taken 360 days after TCRalphabeta/CD19-depleted stem cell transplant. This clonotype was obtained from a boy under two years old who had a stem cell transplant for Wiskott-Aldrich syndrome, so the T cells may come from the graft donor. CDR3 sequence: CASSIRSSNTGELFF. CDR3 in DNA: TGCGCCAGCTCGATACGCAGTTCGAACACCGGGGAGCTGTTTTTT.